These T cell receptor beta chains were read from a single sample in a study of shared clonotypes between healthy human individuals. Sequenced by immunoSEQ multiplex PCR; TCRdb stores in-frame clones only, minus some. Among about 320,000 clones listed, more than 75% were seen once. The sequenced material came from memory CD8+ T cells sorted from blood. These receptors all stem from a man between 18 and 29 years old in good health. The conserved cysteine and the conserved F or W are not part of the CDR3 here. Fields, in order: J gene, V gene, CDR3 protein.

J gene: TRBJ2-7
V gene: TRBV10-3
CDR3 protein: AISESNSPAHEQY

J gene: TRBJ1-1
V gene: TRBV29-1
CDR3 protein: SVEGLGTEAF

J gene: TRBJ2-5
V gene: TRBV29-1
CDR3 protein: SVDSGTSGMYQETQY

J gene: TRBJ2-2
V gene: TRBV7-2
CDR3 protein: ASSLGTNTGELF

J gene: TRBJ1-2
V gene: TRBV12-5
CDR3 protein: ASAIIRRKVNYGYT

J gene: TRBJ2-3
V gene: TRBV20-1
CDR3 protein: SARGLAGIY

J gene: TRBJ2-7
V gene: TRBV4-1
CDR3 protein: ASSQDQTYEQY

J gene: TRBJ2-3
V gene: TRBV9
CDR3 protein: ASSVLGTSGITDTQY

J gene: TRBJ1-2
V gene: TRBV28
CDR3 protein: ASSLSDRGGYGYT

J gene: TRBJ2-7
V gene: TRBV5-6
CDR3 protein: ASSYLTGTYEQY

J gene: TRBJ1-1
V gene: TRBV25-1
CDR3 protein: ASSDSGLNTEAF

J gene: TRBJ2-2
V gene: TRBV4-3
CDR3 protein: ASSQWGSTGELF

J gene: TRBJ1-5
V gene: TRBV6-6
CDR3 protein: ASSRVGGNQPQH

J gene: TRBJ2-1
V gene: TRBV5-4
CDR3 protein: ATSLAGTGEDEQF

J gene: TRBJ2-7
V gene: TRBV18
CDR3 protein: ASSPRTFTYEQY

J gene: TRBJ1-1
V gene: TRBV2
CDR3 protein: ASSDLVGTAFLRAF

J gene: TRBJ2-7
V gene: TRBV6-1
CDR3 protein: ASGGTGPYEQY

J gene: TRBJ1-2
V gene: TRBV27
CDR3 protein: ASSLVGDLYGYT

J gene: TRBJ1-2
V gene: TRBV7-7
CDR3 protein: ASRPGQGGLSYGYT

J gene: TRBJ2-7
V gene: TRBV27
CDR3 protein: ASSSEGQDNYEQY

J gene: TRBJ2-2
V gene: TRBV10-3
CDR3 protein: AISELTLEGTGELF

J gene: TRBJ2-1
V gene: TRBV6-5
CDR3 protein: ASSYSLAVYNEQF

J gene: TRBJ1-6
V gene: TRBV5-6
CDR3 protein: ASSFGGPTYSPLH

J gene: TRBJ2-7
V gene: TRBV19
CDR3 protein: ASSINSYEQY

J gene: TRBJ1-3
V gene: TRBV13
CDR3 protein: ASSYTGGDSGNTIY

J gene: TRBJ2-1
V gene: TRBV18
CDR3 protein: ASSPPWDSGPSHHNEQF

J gene: TRBJ2-6
V gene: TRBV29-1
CDR3 protein: SAYIWGANVLT

J gene: TRBJ2-3
V gene: TRBV13
CDR3 protein: ASSWGLAGRTDTQY

J gene: TRBJ2-3
V gene: TRBV11-2
CDR3 protein: ASSFWGASTDTQY

J gene: TRBJ1-1
V gene: TRBV30
CDR3 protein: AWSRGRGGTEAF

J gene: TRBJ2-1
V gene: TRBV30
CDR3 protein: AWSMDRGWGRENEQF

J gene: TRBJ2-7
V gene: TRBV21-1
CDR3 protein: ASLGQGARYEQY

J gene: TRBJ2-7
V gene: TRBV30
CDR3 protein: AWSVYYAGVPEQY

J gene: TRBJ2-7
V gene: TRBV6-6
CDR3 protein: ASSSGLAGTYEQY

J gene: TRBJ1-6
V gene: TRBV7-6
CDR3 protein: ASSLMRGWTPLH

J gene: TRBJ2-1
V gene: TRBV2
CDR3 protein: ASSDQRAYNEQF

J gene: TRBJ1-5
V gene: TRBV6-5
CDR3 protein: ASSYGQGNQPQH

J gene: TRBJ2-7
V gene: TRBV5-1
CDR3 protein: ASSNFTGGAYEQY

J gene: TRBJ1-1
V gene: TRBV30
CDR3 protein: AWSRLSRGNKGFAEAF

J gene: TRBJ2-7
V gene: TRBV2
CDR3 protein: ASSPRLGQYEQY

J gene: TRBJ2-7
V gene: TRBV4-1
CDR3 protein: ASSHAWTGTYEQY

J gene: TRBJ2-1
V gene: TRBV15
CDR3 protein: ATSSSWTGLGLNEWF

J gene: TRBJ1-1
V gene: TRBV9
CDR3 protein: ASSLGGEGTEAF